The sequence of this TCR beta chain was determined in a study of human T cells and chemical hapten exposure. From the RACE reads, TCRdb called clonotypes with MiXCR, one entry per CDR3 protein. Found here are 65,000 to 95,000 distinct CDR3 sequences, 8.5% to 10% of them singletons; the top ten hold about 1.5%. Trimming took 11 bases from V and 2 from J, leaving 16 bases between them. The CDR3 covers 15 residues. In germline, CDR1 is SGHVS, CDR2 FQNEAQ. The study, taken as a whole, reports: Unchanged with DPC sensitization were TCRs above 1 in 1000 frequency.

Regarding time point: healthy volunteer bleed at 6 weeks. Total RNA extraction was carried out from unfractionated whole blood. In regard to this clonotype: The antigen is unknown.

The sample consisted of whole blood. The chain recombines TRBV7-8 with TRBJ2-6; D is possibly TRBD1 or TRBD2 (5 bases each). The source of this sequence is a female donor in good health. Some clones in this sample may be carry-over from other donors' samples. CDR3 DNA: TGTGCCGAGGGAGTAGGGACCCCTGGGGCCAACGTCCTGACTTTC. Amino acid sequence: CAEGVGTPGANVLTF.